These T cell receptor beta chains were read from a single sample in a study of cytomegalovirus exposure and HLA in healthy donors. Method: immunoSEQ multiplex PCR; TCRdb's copy keeps in-frame clones and lacks some. This table has 150,000 to 200,000 clones, approximately 80% appearing once. Sequenced sample: PBMCs. The receptors shown here come from a woman between 40 and 50 years old in good health and CMV-seronegative. The CDR3 runs from the conserved cysteine through the conserved F or W. The D gene is left open where the match is weak. Not every row has a clone size; where given, it reads once, few, many or a size class.

j_gene,abundance,d_gene,v_gene,len,CDR3nt,CDR3aa
TRBJ2-3,-,TRBD1,TRBV4-2,14,TGTGCCAGCAGCCAAAACAGGGGGGCAGATACGCAGTATTTT,CASSQNRGADTQYF
TRBJ2-2,-,-,TRBV19,14,TGTGCCACCTCCCGAGGGCGGAACACCGGGGAGCTGTTTTTT,CATSRGRNTGELFF
TRBJ1-1,-,-,TRBV5-1,15,TGCGCCAGCAGCTCCCGGACAGCTAAGAACACTGAAGCTTTCTTT,CASSSRTAKNTEAFF
TRBJ1-3,-,TRBD1,TRBV19,16,TGTGCCAGTAGTAGGGACAGTCCGATCTCTGGAAACACCATATATTTT,CASSRDSPISGNTIYF
TRBJ2-7,few,-,TRBV7-2,14,TGTGCCAGCAGCTTAGCCAGGGCCTCCTACGAGCAGTACTTC,CASSLARASYEQYF
TRBJ1-5,-,TRBD1,TRBV5-3,16,TGTGCCAGAAGCTTCCCAGACAGGGGGCAAAATCAGCCCCAGCATTTT,CARSFPDRGQNQPQHF
TRBJ1-5,few,-,TRBV30,13,TGTGCCTGGAGTGTTCGGTTTGGTCAGCCCCAGCATTTT,CAWSVRFGQPQHF
TRBJ2-1,once,TRBD2,TRBV5-1,16,TGCGCCAGCAGCTTGGCGCCTAGCGGGGCTTACAATGAGCAGTTCTTC,CASSLAPSGAYNEQFF
TRBJ1-4,-,TRBD1,TRBV7-2,15,TGTGCCAGCAGCTTAGGGGACAGGGATAATGAAAAACTGTTTTTT,CASSLGDRDNEKLFF
TRBJ1-1,-,TRBD1,TRBV6-5,15,TGTGCCAGCAGGGAATACAGGGGGGGGGACACTGAAGCTTTCTTT,CASREYRGGDTEAFF
TRBJ2-2,-,-,TRBV6-6,16,TGTGCCAGCAGTTACTCGGTCGGGTCGACCCGAGGGGAGCTGTTTTTT,CASSYSVGSTRGELFF
TRBJ1-2,-,-,TRBV19,11,TGTGCCAGTGGTCAGTACTATGGCTACACCTTC,CASGQYYGYTF
TRBJ1-1,few,TRBD1,TRBV6-5,15,TGTGCCAGCAGTTGGGGGGACAGGGCGAACACTGAAGCTTTCTTT,CASSWGDRANTEAFF
TRBJ2-1,-,TRBD2,TRBV7-2,16,TGTGCCAGCAGCTTAGTTCTAGCGGGAGGGCCCTATGAGCAGTTCTTC,CASSLVLAGGPYEQFF
TRBJ1-2,-,-,TRBV29-1,15,TGCAGCGTTGCGGGGGACCAGACAAATAACTATGGCTACACCTTC,CSVAGDQTNNYGYTF
TRBJ2-3,-,-,TRBV7-3,15,TGTGCCAGCAGCCCGGGAGCCGCACTCACAGATACGCAGTATTTT,CASSPGAALTDTQYF
TRBJ1-4,-,TRBD1,TRBV19,15,TGTGCCAGTAGTGTAGGGACAGGTCCTAATGAAAAACTGTTTTTT,CASSVGTGPNEKLFF
TRBJ2-2,few,-,TRBV2,15,TGTGCCAGCAGTGATCAAGCCGCGAACACCGGGGAGCTGTTTTTT,CASSDQAANTGELFF
TRBJ2-3,-,-,TRBV14,16,TGTGCCAGCAGCCAAGTTCCACCGAGGGGGACAGATACGCAGTATTTT,CASSQVPPRGTDTQYF
TRBJ1-6,-,-,TRBV4-3,16,TGCGCCAGCAGCCACGCACGGGACTTCCCAAATTCACCCCTCCACTTT,CASSHARDFPNSPLHF
TRBJ1-2,-,-,TRBV6-5,11,TGTGCCAGCAGTTACGCAAACTACTACACCTTC,CASSYANYYTF
TRBJ2-1,-,TRBD2,TRBV19,15,TGTGCCAGTAGCCCACTGGTAGCGGGAGGGGACGAGCAGTTCTTC,CASSPLVAGGDEQFF
TRBJ1-5,-,-,TRBV19,14,TGTGCCAGTACCGTTGGCAGGTATAATCAGCCCCAGCATTTT,CASTVGRYNQPQHF
TRBJ1-5,-,TRBD1,TRBV6-1,14,TGTGCCAGCAGTGAGCGAGGGGGCGGTCAGCCCCAGCATTTT,CASSERGGGQPQHF
TRBJ2-1,-,TRBD2,TRBV5-4,14,TGTGCCAGCAGCCCCGGGGGGGCCTACAATGAGCAGTTCTTC,CASSPGGAYNEQFF
TRBJ2-7,-,TRBD1,TRBV5-1,13,TGCGCCAGCCGGACAGGGGTCTCAAGGGAGCAGTACTTC,CASRTGVSREQYF
TRBJ2-5,-,TRBD2,TRBV7-3,15,TGTGCCAGCAGCCGTTCCGGGACTAGCGGGGAGACCCAGTACTTC,CASSRSGTSGETQYF
TRBJ2-5,-,-,TRBV7-3,13,TGTGCCAGCAGCTTATGGGAGCAAGAGACCCAGTACTTC,CASSLWEQETQYF
TRBJ1-4,-,-,TRBV30,15,TGTGCCTGGAGTCCTACTGGTGCAACTAATGAAAAACTGTTTTTT,CAWSPTGATNEKLFF
TRBJ1-1,-,-,TRBV19,15,TGTGCCAGTAGTACTCTACCACCCCTTGAAACTGAAGCTTTCTTT,CASSTLPPLETEAFF
TRBJ2-5,once,TRBD2,TRBV5-4,14,TGTGCCACGGGGGGAGGGGAACAGCGGGAGACCCAGTACTTC,CATGGGEQRETQYF
TRBJ2-5,-,TRBD2,TRBV15,14,TGTGCCACCAGCGTCCGGGGGGTCCAAGAGACCCAGTACTTC,CATSVRGVQETQYF
TRBJ2-1,-,-,TRBV2,14,TGTGCCAGCAACGGACAGAGCTCCTACAATGAGCAGTTCTTC,CASNGQSSYNEQFF
TRBJ2-3,once,-,TRBV7-8,16,TGTGCCAGCAGCTTAGCGCACCCGGTTGGCACAGATACGCAGTATTTT,CASSLAHPVGTDTQYF
TRBJ2-1,medium-sized,TRBD2,TRBV9,18,TGTGCCAGCAGCGCCTCAAGCGGGGGGACTAGCTCCTACAATGAGCAGTTCTTC,CASSASSGGTSSYNEQFF
TRBJ2-1,-,-,TRBV2,11,TGTGCCAGCAGTGCTAACAATGAGCAGTTCTTC,CASSANNEQFF
TRBJ2-1,-,TRBD2,TRBV10-3,15,TGTGCCATCCAGGGAGCTAGCGGGAGTATTTCTGAGCAGTTCTTC,CAIQGASGSISEQFF
TRBJ1-2,-,-,TRBV30,12,TGTGCCTGGAGTAGCCTTAACTATGGCTACACCTTC,CAWSSLNYGYTF
TRBJ1-2,-,-,TRBV27,13,TGTGCCAGCGGTCAAATAGCTAACTATGGCTACACCTTC,CASGQIANYGYTF
TRBJ2-4,-,-,TRBV21-1,15,TGTGCCAGCAGCCCCCGGACACTAGCCAAAAACATTCAGTACTTC,CASSPRTLAKNIQYF
TRBJ2-7,-,TRBD1,TRBV30,12,TGTGCCGGGGACAGGGGCCTCTACGAGCAGTACTTC,CAGDRGLYEQYF
TRBJ2-2,few,-,TRBV2,14,TGTGCCAGCAGTGTGATAGGGGCCGGCGGGGAGCTGTTTTTT,CASSVIGAGGELFF
TRBJ2-3,few,TRBD1,TRBV6-5,14,TGTGCCAGCAGTGCCCCAGGGGGCTCAGATACGCAGTATTTT,CASSAPGGSDTQYF